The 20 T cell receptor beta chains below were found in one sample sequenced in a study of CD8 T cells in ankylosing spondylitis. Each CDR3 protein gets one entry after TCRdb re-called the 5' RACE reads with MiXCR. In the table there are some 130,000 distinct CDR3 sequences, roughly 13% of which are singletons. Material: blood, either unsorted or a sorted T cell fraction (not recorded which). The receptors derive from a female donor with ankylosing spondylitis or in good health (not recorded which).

CDR3 region: CASSQGGTSFYNEQFF. Written as DNA, the CDR3 is TGTGCCAGCAGCCAAGGCGGCACTAGTTTCTACAATGAGCAGTTCTTC. This sequence joins TRBV3-1 and TRBJ2-1; tentatively, D is TRBD2 (5 bases). V lost 1 base and J 3 bases, leaving 13 bases between the germline ends. There are 16 residues in the CDR3. CDR1 and CDR2 (germline): LGHDT, YNNKEL (reference sequence).

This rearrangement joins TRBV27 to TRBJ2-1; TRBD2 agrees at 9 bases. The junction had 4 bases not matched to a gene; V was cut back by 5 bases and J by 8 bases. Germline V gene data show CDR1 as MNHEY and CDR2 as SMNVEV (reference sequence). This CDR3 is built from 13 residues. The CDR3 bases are TGTGCCAGCAGTAGCGGGAGGAGGTATGAGCAGTTCTTC. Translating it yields CASSSGRRYEQFF.

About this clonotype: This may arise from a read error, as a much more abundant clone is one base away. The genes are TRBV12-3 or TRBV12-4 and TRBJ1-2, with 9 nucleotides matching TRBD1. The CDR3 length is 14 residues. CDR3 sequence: CVSSPTGGGYGYTF. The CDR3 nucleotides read TGTGTCAGCAGTCCGACAGGGGGAGGCTATGGCTACACCTTC.

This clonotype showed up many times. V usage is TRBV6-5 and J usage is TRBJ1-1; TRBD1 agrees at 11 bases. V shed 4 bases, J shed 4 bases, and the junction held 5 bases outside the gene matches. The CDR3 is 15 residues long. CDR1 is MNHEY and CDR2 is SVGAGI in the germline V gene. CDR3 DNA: TGTGCCAGCAGTTGGACAGGGGGCGGTATCACTGAAGCTTTCTTT. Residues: CASSWTGGGITEAFF.

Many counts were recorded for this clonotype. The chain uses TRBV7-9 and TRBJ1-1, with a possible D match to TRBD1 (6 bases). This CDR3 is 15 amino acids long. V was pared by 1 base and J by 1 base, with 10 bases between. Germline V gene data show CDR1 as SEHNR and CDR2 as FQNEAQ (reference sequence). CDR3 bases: TGTGCCAGCAGCTTAGTTGCCAGGGGGAACACTGAAGCTTTCTTT. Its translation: CASSLVARGNTEAFF.

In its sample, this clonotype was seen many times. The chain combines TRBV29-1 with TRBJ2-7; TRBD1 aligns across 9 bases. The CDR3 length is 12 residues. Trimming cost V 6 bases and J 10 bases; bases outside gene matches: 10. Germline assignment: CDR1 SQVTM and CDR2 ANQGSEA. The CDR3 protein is CSVARTGAQQYF. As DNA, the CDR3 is TGCAGCGTCGCAAGGACAGGGGCGCAACAGTACTTC.

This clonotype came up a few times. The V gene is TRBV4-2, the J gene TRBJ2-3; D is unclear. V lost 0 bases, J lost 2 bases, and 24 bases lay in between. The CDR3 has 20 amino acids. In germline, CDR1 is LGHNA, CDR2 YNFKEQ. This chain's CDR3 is CASSQDLHLLAPRNTDTQYF. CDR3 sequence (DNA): TGTGCCAGCAGCCAAGATCTCCACTTATTGGCCCCTCGAAACACAGATACGCAGTATTTT.

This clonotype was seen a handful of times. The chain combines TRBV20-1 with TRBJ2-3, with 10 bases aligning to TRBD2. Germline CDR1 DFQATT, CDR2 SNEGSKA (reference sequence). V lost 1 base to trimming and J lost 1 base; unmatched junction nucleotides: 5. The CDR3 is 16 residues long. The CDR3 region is CSARGGLAGGTDTQYF. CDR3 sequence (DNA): TGCAGTGCTAGAGGGGGGCTAGCGGGAGGCACAGATACGCAGTATTTT.

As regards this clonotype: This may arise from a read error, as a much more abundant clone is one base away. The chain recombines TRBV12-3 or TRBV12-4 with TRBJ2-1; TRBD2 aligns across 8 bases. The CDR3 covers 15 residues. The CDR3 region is CASSLGLAFSNEHFF. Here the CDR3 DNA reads TGTGCCAGCAGTCTAGGACTAGCATTCTCCAATGAGCACTTCTTC.

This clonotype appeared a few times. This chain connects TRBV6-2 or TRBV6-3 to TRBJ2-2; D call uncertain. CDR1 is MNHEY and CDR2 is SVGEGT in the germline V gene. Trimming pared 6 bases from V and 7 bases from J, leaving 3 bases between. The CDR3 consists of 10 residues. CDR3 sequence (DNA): TGTGCCAGCAGACGCGGGGAGCTGTTTTTT. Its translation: CASRRGELFF.

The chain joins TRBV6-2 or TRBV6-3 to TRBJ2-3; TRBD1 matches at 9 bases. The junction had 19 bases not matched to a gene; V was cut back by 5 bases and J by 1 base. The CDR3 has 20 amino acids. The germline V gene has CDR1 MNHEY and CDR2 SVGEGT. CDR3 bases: TGTGCCAGCAGTCACCGGGACAGGGATCACTACGGTGAGGGCACAGATACGCAGTATTTT. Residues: CASSHRDRDHYGEGTDTQYF.

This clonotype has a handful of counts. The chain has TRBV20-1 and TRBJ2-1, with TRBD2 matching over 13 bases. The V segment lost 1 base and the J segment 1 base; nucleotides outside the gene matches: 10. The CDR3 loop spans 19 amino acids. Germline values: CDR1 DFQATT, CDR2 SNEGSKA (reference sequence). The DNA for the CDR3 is TGCAGTGCTAGAGTCGACCGGGGGACTAGCGGGATTTCCTACAATGAGCAGTTCTTC. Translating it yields CSARVDRGTSGISYNEQFF.

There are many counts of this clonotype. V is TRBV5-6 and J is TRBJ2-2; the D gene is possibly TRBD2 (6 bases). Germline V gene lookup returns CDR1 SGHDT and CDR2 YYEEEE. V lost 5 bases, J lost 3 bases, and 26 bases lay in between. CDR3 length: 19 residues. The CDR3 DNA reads TGTGCCAGCAGGTGGGGACTCACTCAGGGTAACTATGACACCGGGGAGCTGTTTTTT. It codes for CASRWGLTQGNYDTGELFF.

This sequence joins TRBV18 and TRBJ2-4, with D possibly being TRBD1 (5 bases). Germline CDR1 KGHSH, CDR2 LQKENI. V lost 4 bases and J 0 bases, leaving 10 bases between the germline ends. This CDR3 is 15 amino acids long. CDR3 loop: CASSQVDRAKNIQYF. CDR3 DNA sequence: TGTGCCAGCTCACAAGTAGACAGAGCCAAAAACATTCAGTACTTC.

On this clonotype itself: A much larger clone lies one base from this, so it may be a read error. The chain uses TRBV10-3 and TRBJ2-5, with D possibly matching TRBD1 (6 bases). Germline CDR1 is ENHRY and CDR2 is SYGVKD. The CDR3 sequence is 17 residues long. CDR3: CTISEAPGTYAQETQYF. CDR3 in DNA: TGTACCATCAGTGAGGCGCCCGGGACATATGCTCAAGAGACCCAGTACTTC.

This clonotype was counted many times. The CDR3 is CASSSQGGTEAFF. The CDR3 DNA sequence: TGCGCCAGCAGCTCACAGGGGGGCACTGAAGCTTTCTTT. The gene calls are TRBV5-1 and TRBJ1-1, with TRBD1 matching over 8 bases. The CDR3 is 13 residues long. J gave up 4 bases and V 3 bases, and 2 bases lay outside the gene matches. The germline gives CDR1 SGHRS, CDR2 YFSETQ.

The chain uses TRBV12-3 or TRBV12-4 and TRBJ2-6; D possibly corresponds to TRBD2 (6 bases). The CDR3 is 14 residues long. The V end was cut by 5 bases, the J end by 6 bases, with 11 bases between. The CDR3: CASSKGLEANVLTF. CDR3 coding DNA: TGTGCCAGCAGTAAGGGACTCGAGGCCAACGTCCTGACTTTC.

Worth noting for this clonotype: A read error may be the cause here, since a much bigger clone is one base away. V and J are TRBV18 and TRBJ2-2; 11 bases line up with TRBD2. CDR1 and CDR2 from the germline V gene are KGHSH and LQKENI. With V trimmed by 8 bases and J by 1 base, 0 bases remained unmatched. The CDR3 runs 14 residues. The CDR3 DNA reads TGTGCCAGCGGGACTAGCGGGAACACCGGGGAGCTGTTTTTT. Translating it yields CASGTSGNTGELFF. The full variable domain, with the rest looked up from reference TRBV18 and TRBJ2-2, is NAGVMQNPRHLVRRRGQEARLRCSPMKGHSHVYWYRQLPEEGLKFMVYLQKENIIDESGMPKERFSAEFPKEGPSILRIQQVVRGDSAAYFCASGTSGNTGELFFGEGSRLTVL.

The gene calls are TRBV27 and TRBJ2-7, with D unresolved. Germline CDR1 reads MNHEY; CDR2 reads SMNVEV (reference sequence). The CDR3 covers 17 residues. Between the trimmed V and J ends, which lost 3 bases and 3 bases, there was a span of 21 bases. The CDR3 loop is CASSLYGATPGFYEQYF. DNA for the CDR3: TGTGCCAGCAGTTTGTATGGAGCAACCCCGGGCTTCTACGAGCAGTACTTC.

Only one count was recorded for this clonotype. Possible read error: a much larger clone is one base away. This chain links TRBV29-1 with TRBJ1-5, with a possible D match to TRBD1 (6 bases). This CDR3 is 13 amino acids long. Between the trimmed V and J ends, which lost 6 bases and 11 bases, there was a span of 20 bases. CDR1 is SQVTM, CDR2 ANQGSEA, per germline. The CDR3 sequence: CSVAIGTGQTQHF. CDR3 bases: TGCAGCGTAGCCATTGGAACCGGACAGACCCAGCATTTT.